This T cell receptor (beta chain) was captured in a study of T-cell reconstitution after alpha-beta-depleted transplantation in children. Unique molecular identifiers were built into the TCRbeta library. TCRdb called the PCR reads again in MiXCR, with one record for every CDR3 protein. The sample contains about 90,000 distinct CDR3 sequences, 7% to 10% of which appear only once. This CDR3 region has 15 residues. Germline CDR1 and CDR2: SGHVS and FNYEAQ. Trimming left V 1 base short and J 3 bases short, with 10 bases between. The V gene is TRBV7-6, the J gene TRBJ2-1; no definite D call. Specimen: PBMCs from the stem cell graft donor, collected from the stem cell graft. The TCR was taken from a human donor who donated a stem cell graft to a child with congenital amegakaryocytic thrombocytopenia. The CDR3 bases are TGTGCCAGCAGCTTAGAACCGGGCTTCTACAATGAGCAGTTCTTC. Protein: CASSLEPGFYNEQFF.